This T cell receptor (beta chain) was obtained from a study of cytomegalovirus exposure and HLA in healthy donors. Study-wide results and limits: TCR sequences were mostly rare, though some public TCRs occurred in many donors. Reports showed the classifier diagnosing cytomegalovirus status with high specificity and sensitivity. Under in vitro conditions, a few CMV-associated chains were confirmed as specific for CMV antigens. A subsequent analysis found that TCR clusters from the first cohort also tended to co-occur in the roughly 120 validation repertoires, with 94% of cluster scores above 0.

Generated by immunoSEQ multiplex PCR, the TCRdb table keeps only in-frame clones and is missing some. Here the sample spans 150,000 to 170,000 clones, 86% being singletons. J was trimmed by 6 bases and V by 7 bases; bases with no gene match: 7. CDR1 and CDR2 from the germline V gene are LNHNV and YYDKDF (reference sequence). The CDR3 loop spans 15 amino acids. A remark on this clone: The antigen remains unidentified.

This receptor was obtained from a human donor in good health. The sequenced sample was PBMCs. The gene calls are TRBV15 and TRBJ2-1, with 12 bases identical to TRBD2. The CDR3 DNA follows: TGTGCCACCAAACAACTAGCGGGAGGAGGCAATGAGCAGTTCTTC. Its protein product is CATKQLAGGGNEQFF.